The sequence of this T cell receptor (beta chain) was determined in a study of cytomegalovirus exposure and HLA in healthy donors. Study information: Sequencing of approximately 190 million T cells in an earlier analysis found around 120 million unique TCR beta sequences.

It was healthy bone marrow donors who served as donors. The CDR3 contains 16 residues. V lost 0 bases and J lost 2; bases outside the gene matches: 5. Germline CDR1 reads SGDLS; CDR2 reads YYNGEE. 60 Vbeta and 13 Jbeta primers were used in PCR. TCRdb's copy holds only in-frame clones and misses some; the assay was immunoSEQ multiplex PCR. The top ten hold roughly 2.5% of the sample, which has some 98,000 clones, more than 60% seen once. Study-wide findings and caveats: Most CMV-associated TCR beta chains appeared HLA-restricted in a later analysis. In presence/absence analyses, roughly uniform sequencing depth across donors was assumed.

As for this clone: Antigen specificity is unknown.

The sample taken for sequencing was PBMCs. The chain combines TRBV9 with TRBJ2-1, with 7 nucleotides matching TRBD2. This clonotype was obtained from a man aged 50-60 years in good health and CMV-seronegative. This CDR3 is CASSVDGGGTYNEQFF. The CDR3 DNA is TGTGCCAGCAGCGTAGATGGGGGAGGGACCTACAATGAGCAGTTCTTC.